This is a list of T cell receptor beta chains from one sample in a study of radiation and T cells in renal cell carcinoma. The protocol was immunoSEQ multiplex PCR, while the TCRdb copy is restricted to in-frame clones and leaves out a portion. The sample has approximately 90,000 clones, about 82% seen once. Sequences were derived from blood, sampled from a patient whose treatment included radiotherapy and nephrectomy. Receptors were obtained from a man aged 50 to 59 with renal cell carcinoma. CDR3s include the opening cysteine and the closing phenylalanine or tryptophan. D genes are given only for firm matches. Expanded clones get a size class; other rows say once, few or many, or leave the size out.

DNA: TGTGCCAGCAGCTTGGACTATTCTTTCACGCAGTTCTTC
CDR3: CASSLDYSFTQFF
size: -
J: TRBJ2-1
D: -
V: TRBV7-9
length: 13

DNA: TGTGCCAGTAGTATTACGGGACAGGGTCGGGGTCAGCCCCAGCATTTT
CDR3: CASSITGQGRGQPQHF
size: -
J: TRBJ1-5
D: TRBD1
V: TRBV19
length: 16

DNA: TGTGCCAGCAGTCGACGGACAGGGGGAACAGATACGCAGTATTTT
CDR3: CASSRRTGGTDTQYF
size: -
J: TRBJ2-3
D: TRBD1
V: TRBV28
length: 15

DNA: TGTGCCAGCAGTTACGTAGACAGGGGAGAGCAGTACTTC
CDR3: CASSYVDRGEQYF
size: -
J: TRBJ2-7
D: TRBD1
V: TRBV6-5
length: 13

DNA: TGTGCCAGCAGTAAAACCGGGACTAGCGGGAGTCCGTACAATGAGCAGTTCTTC
CDR3: CASSKTGTSGSPYNEQFF
size: -
J: TRBJ2-1
D: TRBD2
V: TRBV27
length: 18

DNA: TGTGCCAGCAGCTTGGTTTCCAATGAGCAGTTCTTC
CDR3: CASSLVSNEQFF
size: -
J: TRBJ2-1
D: -
V: TRBV5-5
length: 12

DNA: TGTGCCAGCAGCTTAGTAGCGGGGGGGCTCTACGAGCAGTACTTC
CDR3: CASSLVAGGLYEQYF
size: -
J: TRBJ2-7
D: TRBD2
V: TRBV7-2
length: 15

DNA: TGTGCCAGCTCCACCCCCGCGGGCATCCAAGAGACCCAGTACTTC
CDR3: CASSTPAGIQETQYF
size: -
J: TRBJ2-5
D: -
V: TRBV18
length: 15

DNA: TGTGCCAGCAGTTATGAAACTGAAGCTTTCTTT
CDR3: CASSYETEAFF
size: few
J: TRBJ1-1
D: -
V: TRBV6-5
length: 11

DNA: TGTGCCAGCAGTGACGGTTCGGATCAGCCCCAGCATTTT
CDR3: CASSDGSDQPQHF
size: -
J: TRBJ1-5
D: -
V: TRBV6-1
length: 13

DNA: TGTGCCAGCAGCCAGGCGCGGGAGATAGATACGCAGTATTTT
CDR3: CASSQAREIDTQYF
size: -
J: TRBJ2-3
D: TRBD2
V: TRBV7-8
length: 14

DNA: TGTGCCAGCAGTTACGATTTTAGCGGGGGATACGAGCAGTACTTC
CDR3: CASSYDFSGGYEQYF
size: -
J: TRBJ2-7
D: TRBD2
V: TRBV6-5
length: 15

DNA: TGTGCCAGCAGTGGGGGTCAAGGGGGCAATCAGCCCCAGCATTTT
CDR3: CASSGGQGGNQPQHF
size: -
J: TRBJ1-5
D: -
V: TRBV6-1
length: 15

DNA: TGTGCCAGCAGGGGGACTTGGGATGAGCAGTTCTTC
CDR3: CASRGTWDEQFF
size: -
J: TRBJ2-1
D: -
V: TRBV2
length: 12

DNA: TGTGCCAGCAGCTTAAGACCAGAGGACGAGCAGTACTTC
CDR3: CASSLRPEDEQYF
size: -
J: TRBJ2-7
D: -
V: TRBV13
length: 13

DNA: TGTGCCAGCTCACCACGCACGGACCGGGAAGAGACCCAGTACTTC
CDR3: CASSPRTDREETQYF
size: -
J: TRBJ2-5
D: -
V: TRBV18
length: 15

DNA: TGTGCCAGCAGTGCAACTCTAGCGGGGGCTTACGAGCAGTACTTC
CDR3: CASSATLAGAYEQYF
size: -
J: TRBJ2-7
D: TRBD2
V: TRBV6-1
length: 15

DNA: TGTGCCAGCAGCCCCCTTGCGGGGGACACAGATACGCAGTATTTT
CDR3: CASSPLAGDTDTQYF
size: -
J: TRBJ2-3
D: TRBD2
V: TRBV9
length: 15

DNA: TGTGCCAGCAGTTTAAACAGGGTTGTTCAAGAGACCCAGTACTTC
CDR3: CASSLNRVVQETQYF
size: -
J: TRBJ2-5
D: -
V: TRBV27
length: 15

DNA: TGTGCCAGTAGTAACGGCCCCCTTGAAGCTTTCTTT
CDR3: CASSNGPLEAFF
size: few
J: TRBJ1-1
D: -
V: TRBV19
length: 12

DNA: TGTGCCTGGATCCGGGACAGTCTAAGTCACACTGAAGCTTTCTTT
CDR3: CAWIRDSLSHTEAFF
size: -
J: TRBJ1-1
D: TRBD1
V: TRBV30
length: 15

DNA: TGTGCCAGTAGTATAACCTCCCTTCAAGAGACCCAGTACTTC
CDR3: CASSITSLQETQYF
size: -
J: TRBJ2-5
D: -
V: TRBV19
length: 14

DNA: TGTGCCAGCAGCTTGGAAGGGGGTCCATGGCGGGAGACCCAGTACTTC
CDR3: CASSLEGGPWRETQYF
size: -
J: TRBJ2-5
D: -
V: TRBV5-4
length: 16

DNA: TGCGCCAGCAGCTTCGCCGAACCTGACACTGAAGCTTTCTTT
CDR3: CASSFAEPDTEAFF
size: -
J: TRBJ1-1
D: -
V: TRBV5-1
length: 14

DNA: TGTGCCATCAGTGGACGACCGGGACAGGGGTCTGAAGCTTTCTTT
CDR3: CAISGRPGQGSEAFF
size: few
J: TRBJ1-1
D: TRBD1
V: TRBV10-3
length: 15

DNA: TGTGCCAGCTCCGGACAGGGGGATCAGCCCCAGCATTTT
CDR3: CASSGQGDQPQHF
size: -
J: TRBJ1-5
D: TRBD1
V: TRBV6-5
length: 13

DNA: TGTGCCATCAGTGCTGAAAACACTGAAGCTTTCTTT
CDR3: CAISAENTEAFF
size: once
J: TRBJ1-1
D: -
V: TRBV10-3
length: 12

DNA: TGCGCCAGCAGCCAAACCGACAGGGGTGGCGGGGAGCTGTTTTTT
CDR3: CASSQTDRGGGELFF
size: once
J: TRBJ2-2
D: TRBD1
V: TRBV4-3
length: 15

DNA: TGTGCCAGCAGGCAACGACCCGACTATGGCTACACCTTC
CDR3: CASRQRPDYGYTF
size: -
J: TRBJ1-2
D: -
V: TRBV6-5
length: 13

DNA: TGTGCCAGCAGACAGGGGGCTATAGATGAGCAGTTCTTC
CDR3: CASRQGAIDEQFF
size: -
J: TRBJ2-1
D: TRBD1
V: TRBV6-1
length: 13

DNA: TGTGCTAGTGGTCCACACAGGGGGATGAACACTGAAGCTTTCTTT
CDR3: CASGPHRGMNTEAFF
size: -
J: TRBJ1-1
D: TRBD1
V: TRBV12-5
length: 15

DNA: TGTGCCAGCAGTTCCTCGGCGGGGGCCCAGTACTTC
CDR3: CASSSSAGAQYF
size: -
J: TRBJ2-5
D: TRBD2
V: TRBV6-5
length: 12

DNA: TGTGCCAGCAGTTACGGGATGAACACTGAAGCTTTCTTT
CDR3: CASSYGMNTEAFF
size: -
J: TRBJ1-1
D: -
V: TRBV6-5
length: 13

DNA: TGTGCCAGTAGTATAACAGGGGGCAACTATGGCTACACCTTC
CDR3: CASSITGGNYGYTF
size: -
J: TRBJ1-2
D: TRBD1
V: TRBV19
length: 14

DNA: TGCGCCAGCAGACCACAGGGGGCGTACACCGGGGAGCTGTTTTTT
CDR3: CASRPQGAYTGELFF
size: -
J: TRBJ2-2
D: TRBD1
V: TRBV5-1
length: 15

DNA: TGTGCCAGCAGCCAATTCTACGAGCAGTACTTC
CDR3: CASSQFYEQYF
size: -
J: TRBJ2-7
D: -
V: TRBV14
length: 11

DNA: TGTGCCAGCAGCTCCGGAGGAACTAGCGGGATGGAGACCCAGTACTTC
CDR3: CASSSGGTSGMETQYF
size: -
J: TRBJ2-5
D: TRBD2
V: TRBV7-3
length: 16

DNA: TGTGCCAGCAGCCTTGGCTTCGGAGTTACCTACAATGAGCAGTTCTTC
CDR3: CASSLGFGVTYNEQFF
size: -
J: TRBJ2-1
D: -
V: TRBV7-9
length: 16

DNA: TGTGCCAGCAGTTTCACAACAGGGACTGGAAACACCATATATTTT
CDR3: CASSFTTGTGNTIYF
size: -
J: TRBJ1-3
D: -
V: TRBV6-5
length: 15

DNA: TGTGCCAGCAGGGAATTTAGCTCCTACGAGCAGTACTTC
CDR3: CASREFSSYEQYF
size: few
J: TRBJ2-7
D: -
V: TRBV5-4
length: 13

DNA: TGTGCCAGCAGCCAACGACAGGCCTACACAGATACGCAGTATTTT
CDR3: CASSQRQAYTDTQYF
size: -
J: TRBJ2-3
D: -
V: TRBV14
length: 15

DNA: TGCGCCAGCAGCTTGACTAGTTTTGGAGAGACCCAGTACTTC
CDR3: CASSLTSFGETQYF
size: -
J: TRBJ2-5
D: -
V: TRBV5-1
length: 14

DNA: TGTGCCAGCAGCTTGGGAGGGGGATATAGAGATACGCAGTATTTT
CDR3: CASSLGGGYRDTQYF
size: -
J: TRBJ2-3
D: -
V: TRBV5-4
length: 15